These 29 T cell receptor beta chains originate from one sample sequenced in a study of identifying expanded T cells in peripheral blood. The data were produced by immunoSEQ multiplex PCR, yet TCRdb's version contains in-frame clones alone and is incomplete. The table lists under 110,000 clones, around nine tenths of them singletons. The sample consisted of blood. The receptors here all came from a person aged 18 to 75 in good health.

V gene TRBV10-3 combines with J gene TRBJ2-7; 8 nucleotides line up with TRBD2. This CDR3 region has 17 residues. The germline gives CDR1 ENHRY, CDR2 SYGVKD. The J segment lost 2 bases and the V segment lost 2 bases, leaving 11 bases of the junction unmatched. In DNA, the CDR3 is TGTGCCATCAGTGAGCCGACCCGGGGGGGGCGACCCTACGAGCAGTACTTC. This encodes CAISEPTRGGRPYEQYF.

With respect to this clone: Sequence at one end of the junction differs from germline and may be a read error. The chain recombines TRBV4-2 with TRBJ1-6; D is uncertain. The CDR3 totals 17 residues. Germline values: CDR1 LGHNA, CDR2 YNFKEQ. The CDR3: CASSQDARLSSNSPLHF. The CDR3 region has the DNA TGTGCCAGCAGCCAAGATGCAAGGCTCTCCTCTAATTCACCCCTCCACTTT.

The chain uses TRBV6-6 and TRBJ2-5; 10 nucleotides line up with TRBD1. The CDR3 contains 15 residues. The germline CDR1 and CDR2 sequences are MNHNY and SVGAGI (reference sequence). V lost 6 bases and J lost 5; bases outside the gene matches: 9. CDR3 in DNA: TGTGCCAGCAGACCCGGGACAGGGGACGAGGAGACCCAGTACTTC. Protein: CASRPGTGDEETQYF.

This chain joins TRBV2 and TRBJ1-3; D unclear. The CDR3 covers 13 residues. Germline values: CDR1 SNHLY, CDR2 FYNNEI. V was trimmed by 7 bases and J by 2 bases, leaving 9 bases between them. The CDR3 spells CASTSGPGNTIYF. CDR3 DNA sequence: TGTGCCAGCACCTCCGGACCTGGAAACACCATATATTTT.

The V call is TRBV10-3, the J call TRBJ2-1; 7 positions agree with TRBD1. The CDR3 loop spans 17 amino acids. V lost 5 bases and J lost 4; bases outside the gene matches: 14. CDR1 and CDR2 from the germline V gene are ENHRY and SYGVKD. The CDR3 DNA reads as TGTGCCATCAGTCCAATCCTACAGGGGACGACTTACAATGAGCAGTTCTTC. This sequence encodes CAISPILQGTTYNEQFF.

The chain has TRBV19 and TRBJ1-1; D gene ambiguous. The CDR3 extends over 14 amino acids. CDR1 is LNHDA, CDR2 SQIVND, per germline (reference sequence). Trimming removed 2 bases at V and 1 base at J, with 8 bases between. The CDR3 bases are TGTGCCAGTAGTATATGGGGTGGGAACACTGAAGCTTTCTTT. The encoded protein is CASSIWGGNTEAFF.

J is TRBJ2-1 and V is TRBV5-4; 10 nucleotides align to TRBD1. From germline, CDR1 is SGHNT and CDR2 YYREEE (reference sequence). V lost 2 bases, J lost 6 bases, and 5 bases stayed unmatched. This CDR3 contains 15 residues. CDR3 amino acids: CASSFGTGDGNEQFF. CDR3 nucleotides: TGTGCCAGCAGCTTCGGGACAGGGGACGGCAATGAGCAGTTCTTC.

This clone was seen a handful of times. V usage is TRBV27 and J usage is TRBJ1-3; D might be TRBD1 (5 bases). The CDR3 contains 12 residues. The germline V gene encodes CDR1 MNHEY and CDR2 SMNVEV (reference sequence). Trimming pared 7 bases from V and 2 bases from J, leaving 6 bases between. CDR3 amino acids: CASKGPGNTIYF. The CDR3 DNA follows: TGTGCCAGCAAGGGGCCTGGAAACACCATATATTTT.

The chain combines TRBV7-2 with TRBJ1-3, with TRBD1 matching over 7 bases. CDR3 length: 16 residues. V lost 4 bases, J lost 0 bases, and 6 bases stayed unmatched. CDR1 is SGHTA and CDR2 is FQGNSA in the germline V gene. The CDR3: CASSSGTANSGNTIYF. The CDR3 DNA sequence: TGTGCCAGCAGCTCCGGGACAGCCAACTCTGGAAACACCATATATTTT.

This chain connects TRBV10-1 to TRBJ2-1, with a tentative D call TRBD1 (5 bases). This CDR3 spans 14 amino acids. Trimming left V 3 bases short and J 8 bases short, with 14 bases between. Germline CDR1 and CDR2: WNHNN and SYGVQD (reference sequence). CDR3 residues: CASSEGASYDEQFF. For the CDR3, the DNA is TGCGCCAGCAGTGAAGGGGCCTCTTACGATGAGCAGTTCTTC.

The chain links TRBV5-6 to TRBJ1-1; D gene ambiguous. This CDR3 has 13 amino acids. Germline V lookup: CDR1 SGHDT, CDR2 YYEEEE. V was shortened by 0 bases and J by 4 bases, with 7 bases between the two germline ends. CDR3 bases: TGTGCCAGCAGCTTGGGGGGTAGCACTGAAGCTTTCTTT. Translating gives CASSLGGSTEAFF.

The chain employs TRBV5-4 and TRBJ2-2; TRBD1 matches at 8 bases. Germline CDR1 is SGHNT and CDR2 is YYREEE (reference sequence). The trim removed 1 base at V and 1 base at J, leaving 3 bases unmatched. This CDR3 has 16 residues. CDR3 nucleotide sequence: TGTGCCAGCAGCTTGTCCAGGGGGCTGAACACCGGGGAGCTGTTTTTT. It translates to CASSLSRGLNTGELFF.

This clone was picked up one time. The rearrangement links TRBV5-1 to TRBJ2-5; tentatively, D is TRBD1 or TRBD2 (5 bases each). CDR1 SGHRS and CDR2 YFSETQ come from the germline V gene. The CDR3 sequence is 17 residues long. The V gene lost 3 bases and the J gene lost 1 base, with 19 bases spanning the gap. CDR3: CASSSLGARTSQETQYF. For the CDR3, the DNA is TGCGCCAGCAGCTCCCTCGGGGCCAGGACCTCCCAAGAGACCCAGTACTTC.

CDR3 DNA: TGTGCCATCAGTGAGCTCGCTGCGAACACTGAAGCTTTCTTT. This sequence encodes CAISELAANTEAFF. This rearrangement joins TRBV10-3 to TRBJ1-1; D is ambiguous. The CDR3 extends over 14 amino acids. Germline V CDR1 and CDR2: ENHRY, SYGVKD. Between the trimmed V and J ends, which lost 2 bases and 1 base, there was a span of 8 bases.

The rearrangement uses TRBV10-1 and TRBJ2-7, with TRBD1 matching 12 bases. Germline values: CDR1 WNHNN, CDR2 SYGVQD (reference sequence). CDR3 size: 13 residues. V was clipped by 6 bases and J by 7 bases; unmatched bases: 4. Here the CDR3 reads CASSRDRGLEQYF. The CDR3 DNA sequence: TGCGCCAGCAGCCGGGACAGGGGGCTTGAGCAGTACTTC.

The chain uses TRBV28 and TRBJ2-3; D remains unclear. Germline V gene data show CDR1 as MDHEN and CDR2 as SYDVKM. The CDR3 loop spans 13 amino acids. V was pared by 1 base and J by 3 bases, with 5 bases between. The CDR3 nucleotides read TGTGCCAGCAGTTTATTCAGGACAGATACGCAGTATTTT. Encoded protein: CASSLFRTDTQYF. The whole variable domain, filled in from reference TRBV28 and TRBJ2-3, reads DVKVTQSSRYLVKRTGEKVFLECVQDMDHENMFWYRQDPGLGLRLIYFSYDVKMKEKGDIPEGYSVSREKKERFSLILESASTNQTSMYLCASSLFRTDTQYFGPGTRLTVL.

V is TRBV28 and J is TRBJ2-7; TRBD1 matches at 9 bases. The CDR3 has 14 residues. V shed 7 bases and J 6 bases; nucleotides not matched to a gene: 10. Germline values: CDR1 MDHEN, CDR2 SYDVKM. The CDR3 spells CASTPGQGFSEQYF. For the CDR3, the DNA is TGTGCCAGCACACCGGGACAGGGTTTCTCCGAGCAGTACTTC.

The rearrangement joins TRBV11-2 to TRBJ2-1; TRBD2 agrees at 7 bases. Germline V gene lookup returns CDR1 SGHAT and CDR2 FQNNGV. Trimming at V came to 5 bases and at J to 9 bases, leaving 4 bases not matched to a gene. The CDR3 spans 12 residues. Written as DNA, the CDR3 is TGTGCCAGCAGCGGGGGGGAGGTTGAGCAGTTCTTC. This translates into CASSGGEVEQFF.

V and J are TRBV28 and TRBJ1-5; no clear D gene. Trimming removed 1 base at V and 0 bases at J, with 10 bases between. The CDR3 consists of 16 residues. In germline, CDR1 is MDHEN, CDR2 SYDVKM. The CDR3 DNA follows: TGTGCCAGCAGTTTATACCAGACTAATAGCAATCAGCCCCAGCATTTT. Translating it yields CASSLYQTNSNQPQHF.

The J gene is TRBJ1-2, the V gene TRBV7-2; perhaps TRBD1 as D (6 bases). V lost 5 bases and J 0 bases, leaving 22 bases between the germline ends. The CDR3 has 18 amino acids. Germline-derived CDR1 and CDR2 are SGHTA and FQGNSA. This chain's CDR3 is CASSILGGWRGTNYGYTF. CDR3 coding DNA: TGTGCCAGCAGCATCCTTGGTGGGTGGAGGGGGACTAACTATGGCTACACCTTC.

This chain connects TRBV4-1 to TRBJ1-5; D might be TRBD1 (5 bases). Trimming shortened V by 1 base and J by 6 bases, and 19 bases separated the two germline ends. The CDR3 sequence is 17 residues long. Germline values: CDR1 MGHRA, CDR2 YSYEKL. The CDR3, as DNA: TGCGCCAGCAGCCAAGTTCCAGTGGGGGGTTTGGGTCAGCCCCAGCATTTT. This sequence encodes CASSQVPVGGLGQPQHF.

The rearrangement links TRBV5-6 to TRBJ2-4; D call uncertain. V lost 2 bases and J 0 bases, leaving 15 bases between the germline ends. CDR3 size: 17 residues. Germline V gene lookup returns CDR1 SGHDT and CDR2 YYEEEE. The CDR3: CASSLRRVGLAKNIQYF. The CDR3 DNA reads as TGTGCCAGCAGCTTACGAAGAGTAGGCCTAGCCAAAAACATTCAGTACTTC. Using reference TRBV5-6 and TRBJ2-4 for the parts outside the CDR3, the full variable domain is DAGVTQSPTHLIKTRGQQVTLRCSPKSGHDTVSWYQQALGQGPQFIFQYYEEEERQRGNFPDRFSGHQFPNYSSELNVNALLLGDSALYLCASSLRRVGLAKNIQYFGAGTRLSVL.

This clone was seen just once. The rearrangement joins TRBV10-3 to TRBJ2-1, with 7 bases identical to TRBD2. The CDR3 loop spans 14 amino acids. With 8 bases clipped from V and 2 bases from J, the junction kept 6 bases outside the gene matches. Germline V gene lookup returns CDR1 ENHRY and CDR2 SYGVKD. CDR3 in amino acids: CAIGTGGPYNEQFF. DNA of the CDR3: TGTGCCATCGGAACGGGGGGACCCTACAATGAGCAGTTCTTC.

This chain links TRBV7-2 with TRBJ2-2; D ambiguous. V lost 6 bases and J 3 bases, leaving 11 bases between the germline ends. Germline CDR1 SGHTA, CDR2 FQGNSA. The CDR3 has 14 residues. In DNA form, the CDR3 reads TGTGCCAGCAGTCCCTCTCGGGACACCGGGGAGCTGTTTTTT. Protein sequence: CASSPSRDTGELFF.

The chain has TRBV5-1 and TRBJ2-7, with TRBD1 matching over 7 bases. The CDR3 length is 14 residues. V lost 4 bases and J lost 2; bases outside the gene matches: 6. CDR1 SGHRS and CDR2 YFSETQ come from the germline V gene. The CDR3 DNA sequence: TGCGCCAGCAGCGAGCAGACAGGGCCCTACGAGCAGTACTTC. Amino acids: CASSEQTGPYEQYF.

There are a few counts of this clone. The CDR3 DNA follows: TGTGCCAGCAGCTTAGCGCTACGCACAGATACGCAGTATTTT. Protein: CASSLALRTDTQYF. The genes are TRBV7-2 and TRBJ2-3, with D uncertain. Trimming removed 0 bases from V and 1 base from J, with 5 bases in between. The CDR3 sequence is 14 residues long. The germline V gene encodes CDR1 SGHTA and CDR2 FQGNSA.

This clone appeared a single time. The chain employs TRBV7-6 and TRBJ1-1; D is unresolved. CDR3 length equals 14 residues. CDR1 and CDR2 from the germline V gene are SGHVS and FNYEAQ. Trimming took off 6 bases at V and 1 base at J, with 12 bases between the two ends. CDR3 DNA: TGTGCCAGCAGTCCTGGCCCAGGGAACACTGAAGCTTTCTTT. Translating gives CASSPGPGNTEAFF.

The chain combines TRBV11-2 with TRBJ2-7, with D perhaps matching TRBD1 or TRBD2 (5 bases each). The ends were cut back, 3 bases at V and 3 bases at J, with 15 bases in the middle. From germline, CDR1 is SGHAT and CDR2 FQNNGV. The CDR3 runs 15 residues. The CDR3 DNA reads TGTGCCAGCAGCTTGAGGACCGGGACCAGCTACGAGCAGTACTTC. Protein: CASSLRTGTSYEQYF.

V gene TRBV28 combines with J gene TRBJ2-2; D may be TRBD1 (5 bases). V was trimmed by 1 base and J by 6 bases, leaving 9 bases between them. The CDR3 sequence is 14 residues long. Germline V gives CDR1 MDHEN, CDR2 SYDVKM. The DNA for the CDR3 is TGTGCCAGCAGTTTATTCGTAGGGGCCGGGGAGCTGTTTTTT. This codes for CASSLFVGAGELFF.